This T cell receptor (beta chain) was recorded in a study of cytomegalovirus exposure and HLA in healthy donors. Germline CDR1 reads MNHNS; CDR2 reads SASEGT. The V gene lost 0 bases and the J gene lost 4 bases, with 13 bases spanning the gap. The CDR3 is 16 amino acids. Comments on this clone: Its specificity is not known.

General observations from the study: Rarity held for most TCR sequences, but there were some public TCRs that occurred in many donors. Among TCR beta chains, those listed as cytomegalovirus-associated numbered approximately 150.

The donors were part of the roughly 110-subject validation cohort, which stood apart from the approximately 630-subject first cohort. Profiling relied on immunoSEQ multiplex PCR, and the TCRdb table lists in-frame clones only, not all of them. The table lists some 230,000 clones, 90% to 95% of them singletons, with 0.85% to 1.2% in the top ten. V gene TRBV6-1 combines with J gene TRBJ1-3; no firm D call. This clonotype originated in a young woman in good health and CMV-seronegative. The specimen sequenced was PBMCs. CDR3 DNA sequence: TGTGCCAGCAGTGAAGCGCAACGGTCCCTCGGAAACACCATATATTTT. Translated: CASSEAQRSLGNTIYF.